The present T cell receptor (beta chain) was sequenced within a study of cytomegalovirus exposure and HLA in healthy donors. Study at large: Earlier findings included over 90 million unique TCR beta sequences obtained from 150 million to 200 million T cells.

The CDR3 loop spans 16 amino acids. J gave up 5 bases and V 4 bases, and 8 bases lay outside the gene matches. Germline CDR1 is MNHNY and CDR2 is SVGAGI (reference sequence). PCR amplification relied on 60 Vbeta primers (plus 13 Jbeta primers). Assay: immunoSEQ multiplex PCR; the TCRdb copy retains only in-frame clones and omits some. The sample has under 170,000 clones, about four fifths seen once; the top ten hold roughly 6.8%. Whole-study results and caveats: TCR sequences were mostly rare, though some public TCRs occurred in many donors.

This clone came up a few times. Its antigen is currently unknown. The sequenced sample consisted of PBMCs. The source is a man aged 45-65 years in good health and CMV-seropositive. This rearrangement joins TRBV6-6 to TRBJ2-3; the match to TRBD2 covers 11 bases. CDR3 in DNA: TGTGCCAGCAGTTTGTTCACTAGCGGGAGAGTAGATACGCAGTATTTT. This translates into CASSLFTSGRVDTQYF.